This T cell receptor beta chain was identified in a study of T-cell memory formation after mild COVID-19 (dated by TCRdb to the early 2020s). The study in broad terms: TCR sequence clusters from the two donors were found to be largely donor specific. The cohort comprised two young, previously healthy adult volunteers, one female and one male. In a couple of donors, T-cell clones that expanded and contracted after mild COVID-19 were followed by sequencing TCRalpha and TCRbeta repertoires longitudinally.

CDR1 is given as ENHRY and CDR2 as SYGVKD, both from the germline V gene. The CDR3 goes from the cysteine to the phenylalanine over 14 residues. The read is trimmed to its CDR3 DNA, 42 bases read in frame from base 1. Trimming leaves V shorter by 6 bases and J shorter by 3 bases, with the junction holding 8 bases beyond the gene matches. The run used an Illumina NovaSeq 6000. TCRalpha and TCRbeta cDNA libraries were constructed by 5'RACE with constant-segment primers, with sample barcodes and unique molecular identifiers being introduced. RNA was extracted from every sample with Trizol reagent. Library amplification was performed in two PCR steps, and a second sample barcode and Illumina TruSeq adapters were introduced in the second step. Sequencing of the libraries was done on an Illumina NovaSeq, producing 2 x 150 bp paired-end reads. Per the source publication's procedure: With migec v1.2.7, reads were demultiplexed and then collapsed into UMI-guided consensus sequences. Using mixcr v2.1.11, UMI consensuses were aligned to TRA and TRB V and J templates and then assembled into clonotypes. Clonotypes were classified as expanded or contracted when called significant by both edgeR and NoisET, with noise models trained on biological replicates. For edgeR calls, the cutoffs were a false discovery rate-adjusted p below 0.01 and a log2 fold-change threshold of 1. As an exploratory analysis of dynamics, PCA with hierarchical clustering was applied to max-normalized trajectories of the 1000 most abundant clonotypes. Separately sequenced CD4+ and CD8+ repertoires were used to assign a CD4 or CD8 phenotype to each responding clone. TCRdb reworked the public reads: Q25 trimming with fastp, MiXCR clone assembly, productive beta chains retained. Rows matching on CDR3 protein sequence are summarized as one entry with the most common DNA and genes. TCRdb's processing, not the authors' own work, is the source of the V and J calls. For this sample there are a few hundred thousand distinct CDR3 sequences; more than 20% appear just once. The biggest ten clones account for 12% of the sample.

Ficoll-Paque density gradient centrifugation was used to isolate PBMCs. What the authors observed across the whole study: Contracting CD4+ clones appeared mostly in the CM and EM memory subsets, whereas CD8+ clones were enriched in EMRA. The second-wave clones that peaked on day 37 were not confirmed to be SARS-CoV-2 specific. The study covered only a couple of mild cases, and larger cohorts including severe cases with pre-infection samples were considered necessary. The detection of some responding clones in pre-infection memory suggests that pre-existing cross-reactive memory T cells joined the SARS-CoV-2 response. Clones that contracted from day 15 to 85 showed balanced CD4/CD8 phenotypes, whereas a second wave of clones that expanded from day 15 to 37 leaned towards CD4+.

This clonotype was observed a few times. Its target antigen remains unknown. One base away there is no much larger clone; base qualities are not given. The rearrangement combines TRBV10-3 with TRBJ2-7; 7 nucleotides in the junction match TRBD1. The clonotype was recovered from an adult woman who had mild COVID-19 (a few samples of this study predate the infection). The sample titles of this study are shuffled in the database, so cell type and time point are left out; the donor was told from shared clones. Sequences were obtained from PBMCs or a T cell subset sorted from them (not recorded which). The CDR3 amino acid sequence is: CAIRGDSMGYEQYF. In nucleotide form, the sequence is TGTGCCATCAGGGGGGACAGTATGGGCTACGAGCAGTACTTC.